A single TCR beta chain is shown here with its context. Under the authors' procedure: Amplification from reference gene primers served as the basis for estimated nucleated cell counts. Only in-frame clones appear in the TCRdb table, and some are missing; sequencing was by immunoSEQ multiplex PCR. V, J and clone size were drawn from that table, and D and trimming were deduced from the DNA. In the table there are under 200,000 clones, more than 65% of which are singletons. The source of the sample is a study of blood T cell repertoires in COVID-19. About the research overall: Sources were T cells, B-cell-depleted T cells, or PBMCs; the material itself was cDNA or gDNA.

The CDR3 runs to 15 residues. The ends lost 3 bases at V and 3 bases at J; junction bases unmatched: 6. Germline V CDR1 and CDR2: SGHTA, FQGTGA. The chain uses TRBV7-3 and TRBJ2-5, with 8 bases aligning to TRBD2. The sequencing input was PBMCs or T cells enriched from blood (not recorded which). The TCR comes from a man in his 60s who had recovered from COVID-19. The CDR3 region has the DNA TGTGCCAGCAGCTTTACCGGGACTAGAGAAGAGACCCAGTACTTC. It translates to CASSFTGTREETQYF.